This T cell receptor beta chain was recovered during a study of T cells in Graves' hyperthyroidism and ophthalmopathy. Patients were aged 18 to 65, had disease duration under 2 months, and had newly diagnosed hyperthyroidism. Uncontrolled infection, other autoimmune disease, pregnancy or lactation disqualified patients from enrolment. Initially, at the first diagnosis of hyperthyroidism and before any ophthalmopathy symptoms, blood was sampled. This clonotype was seen many times. TCR beta CDR3 regions were amplified from RNA. HTBI primers were used for first-round RT-PCR of the TCR CDR3. MiXCR, applied by TCRdb to the multiplex PCR reads, yields one record per CDR3 protein. This table holds 250,000 or so distinct CDR3 sequences, less than 15% found once. Material: blood. The source is a woman aged 40 to 50 with Graves' hyperthyroidism that later progressed to Graves' ophthalmopathy.

CDR3 residues: CAISEKPSGNTYEQYF. As DNA, the CDR3 is TGTGCCATCAGTGAGAAGCCTAGCGGGAACACCTACGAGCAGTACTTC. The chain combines TRBV10-3 with TRBJ2-7, with 9 bases matching TRBD2. V gave up 2 bases and J gave up 2 bases; unmatched junction bases: 7. Germline CDR1 ENHRY, CDR2 SYGVKD. The CDR3 loop spans 16 amino acids.